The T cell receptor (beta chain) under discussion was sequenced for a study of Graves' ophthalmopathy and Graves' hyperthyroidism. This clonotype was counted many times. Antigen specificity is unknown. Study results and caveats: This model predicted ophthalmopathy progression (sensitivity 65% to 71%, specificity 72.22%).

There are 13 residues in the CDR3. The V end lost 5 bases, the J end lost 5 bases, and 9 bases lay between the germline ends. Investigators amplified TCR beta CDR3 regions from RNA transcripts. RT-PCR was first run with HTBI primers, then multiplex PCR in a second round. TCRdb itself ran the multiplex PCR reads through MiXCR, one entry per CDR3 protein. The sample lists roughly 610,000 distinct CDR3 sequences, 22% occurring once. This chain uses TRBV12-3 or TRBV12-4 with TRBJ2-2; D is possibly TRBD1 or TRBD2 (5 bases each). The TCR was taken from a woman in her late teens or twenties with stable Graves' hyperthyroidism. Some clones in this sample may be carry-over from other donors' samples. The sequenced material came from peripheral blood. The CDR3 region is CASSLGTTGELFF. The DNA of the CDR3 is TGTGCCAGCAGTCTGGGGACGACCGGGGAGCTGTTTTTT.